Sequencing of this T cell receptor beta chain was carried out in a study of spatial heterogeneity in lung cancer. V dropped 7 bases and J dropped 3 bases, with 15 bases sitting between them. This CDR3 has 13 amino acids. CDR1 and CDR2 (germline): SQVTM, ANQGSEA. Time point of the sample: sample taken at primary tumor resection. TCRdb independently ran MiXCR on the 5' RACE reads; one entry per CDR3 protein. This table holds about 92,000 distinct CDR3 sequences, more than 10% found once. Specimen: PBMCs, collected at surgery. The V and J genes are TRBV29-1 and TRBJ1-1; D possibly corresponds to TRBD1 (6 bases). The sequence came from a male donor with early-stage non-small cell lung cancer. The CDR3: CSAEGHQDTEAFF. DNA of the CDR3: TGCAGCGCGGAGGGACATCAGGACACTGAAGCTTTCTTT.